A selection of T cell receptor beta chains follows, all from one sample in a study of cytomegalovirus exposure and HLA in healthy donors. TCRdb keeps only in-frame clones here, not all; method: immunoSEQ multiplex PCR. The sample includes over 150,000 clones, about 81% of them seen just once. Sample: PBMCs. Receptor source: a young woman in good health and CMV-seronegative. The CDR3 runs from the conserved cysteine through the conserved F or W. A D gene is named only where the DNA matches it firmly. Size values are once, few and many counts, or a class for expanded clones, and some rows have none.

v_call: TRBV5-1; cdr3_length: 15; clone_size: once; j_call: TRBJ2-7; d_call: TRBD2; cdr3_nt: TGCGCCAGCAGCCCCCGGGACTACGGTTCCTACGAGCAGTACTTC; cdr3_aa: CASSPRDYGSYEQYF
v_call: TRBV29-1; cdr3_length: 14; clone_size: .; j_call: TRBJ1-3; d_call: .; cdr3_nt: TGCAGCGTTGGGGGCGGGCGGGATGGAAACACCATATATTTT; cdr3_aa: CSVGGGRDGNTIYF
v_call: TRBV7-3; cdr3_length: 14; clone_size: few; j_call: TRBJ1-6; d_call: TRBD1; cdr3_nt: TGTGCCAGCAGCTCGGACAGGGGTAATTCACCCCTCCACTTT; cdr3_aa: CASSSDRGNSPLHF
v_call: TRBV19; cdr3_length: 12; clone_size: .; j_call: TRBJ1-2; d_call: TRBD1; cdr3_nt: TGTGCCAGTCGGGACAGGGGGCACGGCTACACCTTC; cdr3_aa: CASRDRGHGYTF
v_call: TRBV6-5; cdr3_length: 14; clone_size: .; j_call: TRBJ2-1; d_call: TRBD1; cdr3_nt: TGTGCCAGCAGTTACGGGACAGAAAGGAATGAGCAGTTCTTC; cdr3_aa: CASSYGTERNEQFF
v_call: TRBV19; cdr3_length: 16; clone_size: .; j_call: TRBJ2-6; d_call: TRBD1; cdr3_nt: TGTGCCAGTAGTGTCGGACAGGGTGCTGGGGCCAACGTCCTGACTTTC; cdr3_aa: CASSVGQGAGANVLTF
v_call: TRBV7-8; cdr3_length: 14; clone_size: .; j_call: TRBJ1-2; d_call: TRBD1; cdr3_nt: TGTGCCAGCAGCTTAACCGACAGGGGCCATGGCTACACCTTC; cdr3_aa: CASSLTDRGHGYTF
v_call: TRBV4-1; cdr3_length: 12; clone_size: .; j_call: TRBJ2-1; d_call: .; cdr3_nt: TGCGCCAGCAGCCAAGGCCGGAATGAGCAGTTCTTC; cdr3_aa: CASSQGRNEQFF
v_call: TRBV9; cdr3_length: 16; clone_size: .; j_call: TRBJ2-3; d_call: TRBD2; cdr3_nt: TGTGCCAGCAGCACCTTGTCGATAGCGGGAACAGATACGCAGTATTTT; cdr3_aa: CASSTLSIAGTDTQYF
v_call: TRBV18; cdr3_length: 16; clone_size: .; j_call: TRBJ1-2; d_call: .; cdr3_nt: TGTGCCAGCTCACCGGGCCCGGACTTCCGAAACTATGGCTACACCTTC; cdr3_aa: CASSPGPDFRNYGYTF
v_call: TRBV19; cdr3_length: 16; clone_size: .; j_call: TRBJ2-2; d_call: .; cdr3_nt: TGTGCCAGTAGTCCAGGGGGACTTAGGAACACCGGGGAGCTGTTTTTT; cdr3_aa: CASSPGGLRNTGELFF
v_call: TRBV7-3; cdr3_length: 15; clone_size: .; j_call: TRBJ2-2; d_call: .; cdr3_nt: TGTGCCAGCAGCTTAACAGGGGCGAACACCGGGGAGCTGTTTTTT; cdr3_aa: CASSLTGANTGELFF
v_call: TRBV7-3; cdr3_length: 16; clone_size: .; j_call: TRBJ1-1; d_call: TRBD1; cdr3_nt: TGTGCCAGCAGCCCACAGGGGGCTCGCTTGAACACTGAAGCTTTCTTT; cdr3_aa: CASSPQGARLNTEAFF
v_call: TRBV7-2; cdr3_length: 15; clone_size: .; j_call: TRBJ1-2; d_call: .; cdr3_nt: TGTGCCAGCAGCTTAGGACAAACAAGGCTTGGGGGCTACACCTTC; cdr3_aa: CASSLGQTRLGGYTF
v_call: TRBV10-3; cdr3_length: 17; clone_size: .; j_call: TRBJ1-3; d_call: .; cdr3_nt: TGTGCCATCAGTGACTGGGGGGGCCAATACTCTGGAAACACCATATATTTT; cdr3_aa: CAISDWGGQYSGNTIYF
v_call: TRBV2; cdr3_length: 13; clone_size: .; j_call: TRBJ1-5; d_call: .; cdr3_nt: TGTGCTAGCGTGTTCTATAGCAATCAGCCCCAGCATTTT; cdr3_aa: CASVFYSNQPQHF
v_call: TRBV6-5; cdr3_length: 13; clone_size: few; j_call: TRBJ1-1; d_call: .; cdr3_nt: TGTGCCAGCGGGCCCGTGAGGGGGTCTGAAGCTTTCTTT; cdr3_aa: CASGPVRGSEAFF
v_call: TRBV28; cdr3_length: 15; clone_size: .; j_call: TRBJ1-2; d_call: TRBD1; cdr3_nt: TGTGCCAGCAGTTCAACCAACAGGGGGCGCCGAGGCTACACCTTC; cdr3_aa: CASSSTNRGRRGYTF
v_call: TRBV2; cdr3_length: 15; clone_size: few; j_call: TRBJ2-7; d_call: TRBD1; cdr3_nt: TGTGCCAGCAGTGAAACGGGACAGGGTTCCTACGAGCAGTACTTC; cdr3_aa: CASSETGQGSYEQYF
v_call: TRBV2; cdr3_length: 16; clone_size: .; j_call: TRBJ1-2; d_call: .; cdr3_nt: TGTGCCAGCAGTCCCCGGGGGGGGGCGCTGACAGCTGGCTACACCTTC; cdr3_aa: CASSPRGGALTAGYTF
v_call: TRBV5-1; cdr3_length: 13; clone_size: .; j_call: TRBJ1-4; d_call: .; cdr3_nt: TGCGCCAGCAGCCAGGACCGGCAGGGGAGACTGTTTTTT; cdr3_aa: CASSQDRQGRLFF
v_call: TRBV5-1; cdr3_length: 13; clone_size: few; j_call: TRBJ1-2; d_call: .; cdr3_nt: TGCGCCAGCAGCTTGGCCGGGGGGGATGGCTACACCTTC; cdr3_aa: CASSLAGGDGYTF
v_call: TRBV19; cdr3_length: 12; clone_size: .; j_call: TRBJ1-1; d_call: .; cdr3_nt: TGTGCCAGTAGTACGCAGTACACTGAAGCTTTCTTT; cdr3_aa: CASSTQYTEAFF
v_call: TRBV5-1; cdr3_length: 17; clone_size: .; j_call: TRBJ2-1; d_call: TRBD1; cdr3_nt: TGCGCCAGCAGCCAGTCAGACAGGGGGCCCATATACAATGAGCAGTTCTTC; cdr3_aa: CASSQSDRGPIYNEQFF
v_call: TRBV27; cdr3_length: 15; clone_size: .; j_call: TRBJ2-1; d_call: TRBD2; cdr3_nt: TGTGCCAGCAGTCCACTAGCGGGAGGCGGCAATGAGCAGTTCTTC; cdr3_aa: CASSPLAGGGNEQFF
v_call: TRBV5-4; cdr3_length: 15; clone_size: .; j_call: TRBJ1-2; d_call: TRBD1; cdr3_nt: TGTGCCAGCAGCTTGAGGGGACAGGGGGCGCAGGGCTACACCTTC; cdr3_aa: CASSLRGQGAQGYTF
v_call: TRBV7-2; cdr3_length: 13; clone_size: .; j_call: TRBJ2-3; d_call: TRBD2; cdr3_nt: TGTGCCAGCAGCCAAGCGGGGTCAGATACGCAGTATTTT; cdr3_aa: CASSQAGSDTQYF
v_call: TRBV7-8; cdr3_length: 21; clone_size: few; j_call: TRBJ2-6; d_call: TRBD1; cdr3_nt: TGTGCCAGCAGCTTTGGTCGTAGTGGACAGGGTGGGCCATCTGGGGCCAACGTCCTGACTTTC; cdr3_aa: CASSFGRSGQGGPSGANVLTF
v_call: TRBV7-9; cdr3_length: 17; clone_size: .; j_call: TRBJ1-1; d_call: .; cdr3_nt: TGTGCCAGCAGCCCACCGAAGGGGGGGAACACAAGAACTGAAGCTTTCTTT; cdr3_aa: CASSPPKGGNTRTEAFF
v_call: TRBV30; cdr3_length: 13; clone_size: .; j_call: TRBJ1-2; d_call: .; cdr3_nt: TGTGCCTGGAGTGAGAGGACCCCGGGGGGCTACACCTTC; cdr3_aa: CAWSERTPGGYTF
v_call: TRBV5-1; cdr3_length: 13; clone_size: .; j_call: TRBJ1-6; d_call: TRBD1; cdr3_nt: TGCGCCAGCACGGGACAGCATAATTCACCCCTCCACTTT; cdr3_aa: CASTGQHNSPLHF
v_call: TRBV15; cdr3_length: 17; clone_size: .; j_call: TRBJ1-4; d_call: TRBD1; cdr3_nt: TGTGCCACCAGCGGAAGAAATTTCCGGGACAGGGATGAAAAACTGTTTTTT; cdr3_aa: CATSGRNFRDRDEKLFF
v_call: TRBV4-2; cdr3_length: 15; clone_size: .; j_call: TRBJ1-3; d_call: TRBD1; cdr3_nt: TGTGCCAGCAGCCCTAACAGGGGCACTGGAAACACCATATATTTT; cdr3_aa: CASSPNRGTGNTIYF
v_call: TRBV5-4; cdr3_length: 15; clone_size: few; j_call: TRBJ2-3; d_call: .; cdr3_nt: TGTGCCAGCAGCTCCCCACCGCCGGGGTCAGATACGCAGTATTTT; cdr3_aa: CASSSPPPGSDTQYF
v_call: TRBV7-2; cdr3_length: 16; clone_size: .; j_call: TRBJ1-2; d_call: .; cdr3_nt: TGTGCCAGCAGCTTGGGGGGGCGGAGACCTAACTATGGCTACACCTTC; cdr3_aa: CASSLGGRRPNYGYTF
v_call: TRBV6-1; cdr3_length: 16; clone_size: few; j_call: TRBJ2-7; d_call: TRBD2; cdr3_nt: TGTGCCAGCAGTGAAGGTCCGGCGGGAGACTATTACGAGCAGTACTTC; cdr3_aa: CASSEGPAGDYYEQYF
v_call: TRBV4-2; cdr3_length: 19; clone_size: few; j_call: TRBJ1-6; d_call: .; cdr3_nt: TGTGCCAGCAGCCAGGTCGGGGAGGGGTGGCAGGACGGGGGTTCACCCCTCCACTTT; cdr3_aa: CASSQVGEGWQDGGSPLHF
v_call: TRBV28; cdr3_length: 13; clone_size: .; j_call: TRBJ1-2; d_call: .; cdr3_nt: TGTGCCAGCAGTTCCGGGACAAATTATGGCTACACCTTC; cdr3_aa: CASSSGTNYGYTF
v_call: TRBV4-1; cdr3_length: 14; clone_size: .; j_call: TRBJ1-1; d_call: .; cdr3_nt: TGCGCCAGCAGCCAAGAACCGAGGAACACTGAAGCTTTCTTT; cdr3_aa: CASSQEPRNTEAFF
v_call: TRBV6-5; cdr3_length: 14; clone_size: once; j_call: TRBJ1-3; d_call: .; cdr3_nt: TGTGCCAGCGCTCAGGGTTACTCTGGAAACACCATATATTTT; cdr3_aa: CASAQGYSGNTIYF
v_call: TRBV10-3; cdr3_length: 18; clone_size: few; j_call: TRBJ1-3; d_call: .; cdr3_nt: TGTGCCATCAGTGAGTATTTTTCAGGGCGGAGATGGACCAACACCATATATTTT; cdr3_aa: CAISEYFSGRRWTNTIYF
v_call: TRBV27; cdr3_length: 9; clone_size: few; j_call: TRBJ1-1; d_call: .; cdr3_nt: TGTGCCAGCAGGAGTGAAGCTTTCTTT; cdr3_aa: CASRSEAFF
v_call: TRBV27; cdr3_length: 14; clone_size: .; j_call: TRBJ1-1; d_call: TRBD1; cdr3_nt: TGTGCCAGCAGTACCCGGACAGGGAACACTGAAGCTTTCTTT; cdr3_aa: CASSTRTGNTEAFF
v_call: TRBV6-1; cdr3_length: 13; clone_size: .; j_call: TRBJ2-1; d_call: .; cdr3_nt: TGTGCCAGCAGTGAAAGACTGTACAATGAGCAGTTCTTC; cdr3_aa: CASSERLYNEQFF
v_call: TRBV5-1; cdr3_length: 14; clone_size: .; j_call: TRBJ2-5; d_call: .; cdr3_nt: TGCGCCAGCAGCTTTGGGGTCAGGGCTGAGACCCGGTACTTC; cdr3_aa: CASSFGVRAETRYF
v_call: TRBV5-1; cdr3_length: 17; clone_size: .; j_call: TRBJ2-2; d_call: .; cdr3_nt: TGCGCCAGCAGCTTGGCCAGCGGCGATAGACTCACCGGGGAGCTGTTTTTT; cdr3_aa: CASSLASGDRLTGELFF
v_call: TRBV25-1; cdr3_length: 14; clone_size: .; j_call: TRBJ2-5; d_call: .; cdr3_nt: TGTGCCAGCAGTGAATTGGCAGGGAAAGAGACCCAGTACTTC; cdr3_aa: CASSELAGKETQYF
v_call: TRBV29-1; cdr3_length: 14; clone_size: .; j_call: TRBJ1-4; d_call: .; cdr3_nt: TGCAGCGTGGGGGACAACCCAACTAATGAAAAACTGTTTTTT; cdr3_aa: CSVGDNPTNEKLFF
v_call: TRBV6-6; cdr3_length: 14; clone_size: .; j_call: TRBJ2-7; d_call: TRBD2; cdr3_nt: TGTGCCAGCACTAGCGGAGGAACCTTCTACGAGCAGTACTTC; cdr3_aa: CASTSGGTFYEQYF
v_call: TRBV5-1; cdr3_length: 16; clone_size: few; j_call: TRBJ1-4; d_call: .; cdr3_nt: TGCGCCAGCAGCCCAACGCCACAGCACGATAATGAAAAACTGTTTTTT; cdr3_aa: CASSPTPQHDNEKLFF
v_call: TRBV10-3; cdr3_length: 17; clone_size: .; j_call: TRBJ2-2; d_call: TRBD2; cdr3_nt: TGTGCCATCAAGGGGATAGCGGGAGGGTTGGACACCGGGGAGCTGTTTTTT; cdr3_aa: CAIKGIAGGLDTGELFF